This TCR beta chain appears in the sequencing data of a study of T cell repertoires in cytomegalovirus infection. Turning to the study itself: Indications of both CMV infection and matching HLA type were provided by public TCR beta signatures.

TCRdb re-called the reads through MiXCR, storing one row per CDR3 protein. The sample records around 630,000 distinct CDR3 sequences, 20% to 30% being singletons. General study points: Of the TCR beta families, the public ones yielded a cumulative frequency that identified carriers of CMV plus the relevant HLA.

CDR1 and CDR2 (germline): SNHLY, FYNNEI. Trimming stripped 6 bases from V and 7 bases from J, with 7 bases between. The CDR3 runs to 11 residues. As to this clonotype: Its antigen is not known.

This sequence joins TRBV2 and TRBJ2-4, with unresolved D. This clonotype was obtained from a human donor in good health (CMV status not recorded). Some clones in this sample may be carry-over from other donors' samples. The sequenced material came from CD8+ T cells from PBMCs. CDR3 in amino acids: CASRDPNIQYF. The DNA of the CDR3 is TGTGCCAGCAGGGATCCTAACATTCAGTACTTC.